This TCR beta chain came from a study of blood T cell repertoires in COVID-19. The CDR3 contains 14 residues. The V and J ends lost 5 bases and 4 bases, in that order; junction bases with no gene match: 7. CDR1 SGHVS and CDR2 FQNEAQ come from the germline V gene. Patients at the Seattle site were enrolled during active infection and followed longitudinally. Sequencing used immunoSEQ multiplex PCR; TCRdb keeps in-frame clones, though not all of them. The sample lists 180,000 or so clones, 70% to 90% occurring once. The specimen was peripheral blood. The TCR originated in a woman aged 55-75 years with COVID-19, enrolled during active disease. The rearrangement links TRBV7-8 to TRBJ1-2; 7 bases are a match to TRBD1. In DNA, the CDR3 is TGTGCCAGCAGCCTTACCAAGGGGGCCTATGGCTACACCTTC. Translation: CASSLTKGAYGYTF.